In its sample, the clone carrying this TCR beta chain was seen many times. TCR beta CDR3 regions were amplified from RNA. Carried out on the TCR CDR3, a first-round RT-PCR used the HTBI primer set. TCRdb called the multiplex PCR reads again in MiXCR, with one record for every CDR3 protein. The table lists roughly 300,000 distinct CDR3 sequences, roughly 21% of them singletons. These data come from a study of T cells in Graves' hyperthyroidism and ophthalmopathy. Absent ophthalmopathy progression within 18 months defined stable Graves' hyperthyroidism. Those with hyperthyroidism were 18 to 65 years old, newly diagnosed, and ill for under 2 months. Uncontrolled infection, other autoimmune disease, pregnancy and lactation each barred patients from inclusion. V was shortened by 9 bases and J by 0 bases, with 12 bases between the two germline ends. Germline V lookup: CDR1 MDHEN, CDR2 SYDVKM. The CDR3 totals 13 residues.

The chain joins TRBV28 to TRBJ2-7, with D maybe TRBD2 (6 bases). The specimen sequenced was blood. This clonotype was obtained from a woman between 45 and 60 years old with Graves' hyperthyroidism. The CDR3 DNA is TGTGCCAGTCTACGGGGGTCCTCCTACGAGCAGTACTTC. The encoded protein is CASLRGSSYEQYF.